This T cell receptor (beta chain) emerged from a study of T cells in Graves' hyperthyroidism and ophthalmopathy. Using RNA transcripts as the source, TCR beta CDR3 regions were amplified. RT-PCR in the first round (using the HTBI primer set) targeted the TCR CDR3. MiXCR, run by TCRdb on the multiplex PCR reads, gives a single entry per CDR3 protein. Of roughly 550,000 distinct CDR3 sequences in the sample, around 15% are singletons; the top ten hold about 31%. The CDR3 runs to 19 residues. The V end was cut by 6 bases, the J end by 2 bases, with 23 bases between. CDR1 and CDR2 (germline): MNHEY, SVGEGT.

The chain links TRBV6-2 or TRBV6-3 to TRBJ2-6; TRBD2 is a possible D gene (6 bases). The material sequenced was blood. This receptor was taken from a woman aged 25 to 45 with Graves' ophthalmopathy. The CDR3 nucleotides read TGTGCCAGCAGGGGAGCCGGGGGTTCTACGGTGACTGGGGCCAACGTCCTGACTTTC. It translates to CASRGAGGSTVTGANVLTF.